This T cell receptor beta chain was sequenced for a study of CD8 T cell repertoires and HIV-1 epitope variants. About the study: Controls were a CMV, EBV and flu pool, Ebola AY9, and no peptide. Findings of the study overall: Of roughly nine antigen-specific beta clonotypes, six appeared to cross-react with escape variants.

On the immunoSEQ platform, TCR beta CDR3s were sequenced at survey depth. Method: immunoSEQ multiplex PCR; TCRdb's copy keeps in-frame clones and lacks some. The sample has around 5,700 clones, under 70% seen once. To note about this clone: Antigen specificity is unknown.

The CDR3 is 12 amino acids. Germline V gene lookup returns CDR1 SGHAT and CDR2 FQNNGV. Trimming removed 5 bases at V and 2 bases at J, with 1 base between. The specimen was cultured CD8+ T cells derived from PBMCs. V gene TRBV11-2 combines with J gene TRBJ1-6; no reliable D call. This sequence originates from a male donor with HIV. This CDR3 reads CASSTYNSPLHF. CDR3 in DNA: TGTGCCAGCAGCACCTATAATTCACCCCTCCACTTT.